This T cell receptor (beta chain) was obtained from a study of T cells after yellow fever vaccination. For the study at large: SMART-Seq v4 Ultra Low Input served to prepare low-cell-number fractions.

Overall study results and limits: Clones from primary vaccination mostly reappeared after the booster (96% CD4, around 90% CD8). Few clonotypes appeared in both CD4 and CD8 compartments. Abundant clonotypes from the bulk population could get into FACS-sorted repertoires as contaminants.

This CDR3 spans 13 amino acids. Trimming pared 6 bases from V and 5 bases from J, leaving 13 bases between. Germline V gene data show CDR1 as MDHEN and CDR2 as SYDVKM. TCRdb recomputed calls from the 5' RACE reads with MiXCR, one row per CDR3 protein. The table has 600,000 to 750,000 distinct CDR3 sequences, roughly an eighth seen once. The table lists this clonotype with a few counts. Its antigen is not identified. This TCR came from a man aged 25 to 45 who received the YFV17D yellow fever vaccine. The chain uses TRBV28 and TRBJ1-2; TRBD1 might be the D (5 bases). Sequencing used PBMCs, obtained on the day of the yellow fever booster vaccination. CDR3 region: CASRDTLGYGYTF. CDR3 bases: TGTGCCAGCAGGGACACCCTTGGATATGGCTACACCTTC.